These T cell receptor beta chains were read from a single sample in a study of cytomegalovirus exposure and HLA in healthy donors. The table came from immunoSEQ multiplex PCR; TCRdb's copy has only in-frame clones and leaves some out. The sample gives some 120,000 clones, over 75% of which show up once; over 10% is in the top ten. Sequenced material: PBMCs. Receptor source: a middle-aged woman in good health and CMV-seropositive. Both conserved end residues are part of each CDR3. A D gene is named only where the DNA matches it firmly. Rows give clone size only sometimes, using once, few, many, or a class for an expanded clone.

.	TRBV28	TRBJ2-1	.	CASSFYDNEQFF	TGTGCCAGCAGTTTCTATGACAATGAGCAGTTCTTC
.	TRBV5-4	TRBJ1-1	.	CASSLAQVNTEAFF	TGTGCCAGCAGCTTGGCTCAGGTGAACACTGAAGCTTTCTTT
TRBD1	TRBV29-1	TRBJ2-7	once	CSAEGQDYEQYF	TGCAGCGCCGAGGGACAGGACTACGAGCAGTACTTC
.	TRBV21-1	TRBJ2-7	.	CASSHPSGPRYEQYF	TGTGCCAGCAGCCACCCTAGCGGGCCTCGGTACGAGCAGTACTTC
TRBD1	TRBV4-1	TRBJ2-7	.	CASSQALKDRVPYEQYF	TGCGCCAGCAGCCAGGCTCTAAAGGACAGGGTCCCCTACGAGCAGTACTTC
TRBD2	TRBV7-2	TRBJ2-1	.	CASSSRTSGRPTLPNEQFF	TGTGCCAGCAGCTCCCGGACTAGCGGGAGGCCTACCCTACCAAATGAGCAGTTCTTC
.	TRBV25-1	TRBJ2-3	.	CASSGGPGADTQYF	TGTGCCAGCAGTGGAGGGCCAGGGGCAGATACGCAGTATTTT
.	TRBV28	TRBJ2-4	.	CASRQGNIQYF	TGTGCCAGCAGGCAGGGCAACATTCAGTACTTC
TRBD2	TRBV19	TRBJ2-2	many	CASRSGRGNTGELFF	TGTGCCAGTAGGAGCGGGAGGGGAAACACCGGGGAGCTGTTTTTT
TRBD2	TRBV7-8	TRBJ2-7	.	CASRPRTSGSSYEQYF	TGTGCCAGCAGACCCCGGACTAGCGGGAGCAGCTACGAGCAGTACTTC
TRBD2	TRBV7-2	TRBJ2-1	.	CASSLVAGGNEQFF	TGTGCCAGCAGCTTAGTAGCGGGAGGGAATGAGCAGTTCTTC
TRBD2	TRBV11-2	TRBJ2-7	.	CASSLALAGGLTYEQYF	TGTGCCAGCAGCTTAGCCCTAGCGGGAGGATTAACCTACGAGCAGTACTTC
TRBD2	TRBV29-1	TRBJ2-1	.	CSVVLFGRFVSDNEQFF	TGCAGCGTTGTCTTGTTCGGGAGGTTTGTATCTGACAATGAGCAGTTCTTC
.	TRBV5-1	TRBJ2-3	.	CASSSRLGADTQYF	TGCGCCAGCAGCTCTCGACTCGGTGCAGATACGCAGTATTTT
TRBD1	TRBV6-5	TRBJ1-1	.	CASSSDRVNTEAFF	TGTGCCAGCAGCTCCGACAGGGTGAACACTGAAGCTTTCTTT
.	TRBV7-2	TRBJ2-3	.	CASSYATGDTQYF	TGTGCCAGCAGTTACGCAACAGGGGATACGCAGTATTTT
TRBD2	TRBV7-3	TRBJ2-2	.	CASSPTGLAGEGELFF	TGTGCCAGCAGCCCGACGGGACTAGCGGGAGAAGGGGAGCTGTTTTTT